This T cell receptor (beta chain) derives from a study of post-analysis software for immune sequencing data. Overall study results and limits: Included in a set of about five TRBV segments more frequent in patients than controls were TRBV5-6, TRBV5-1 and TRBV20-1.

Built from TCR beta cDNA, the libraries had unique molecular identifiers in them. TCRdb processed the PCR reads anew with MiXCR; each CDR3 protein has one entry. Among around 700,000 distinct CDR3 sequences, around 60% were seen once, and the ten largest hold approximately 10%. A remark on this clonotype: The antigen is unknown.

The CDR3 has 15 amino acids. V shed 4 bases and J shed 2 bases, with 13 bases lying between them. Germline V gene sequence: CDR1 SGHTA, CDR2 FQGNSA. Sequencing used blood. V and J are TRBV7-2 and TRBJ2-3; the D is unclear. This sequence originates from a girl between 2 and 10 years old with multiple sclerosis. The CDR3 loop is CASSSRLAPTDTQYF. Here the CDR3 DNA reads TGTGCCAGCAGCTCTAGACTGGCCCCCACAGATACGCAGTATTTT.